A selection of T cell receptor beta chains follows, all from one sample in a study of cytotoxic CD8 clonotypes in ibrutinib-treated CLL. Libraries were prepared by immunoSEQ multiplex PCR; TCRdb keeps only in-frame clonotypes and omits some of them. The sample carries nearly 15,000 clones, roughly two thirds recorded once. The material sequenced was PBMCs, taken before ibrutinib treatment. The receptor source for this set is a human donor with chronic lymphocytic leukemia. Each CDR3 is given with its conserved first and last residue. D genes are given only for firm matches. Expanded clones are given a class, and other clones once, few, many or no size at all.

V,D,size,J,DNA,CDR3
TRBV9,-,-,TRBJ2-2,TGTGCCAGCAGCCCCTGGACAGGGACTATCAGCACCGGGGAGCTGTTTTTT,CASSPWTGTISTGELFF
TRBV7-9,-,-,TRBJ2-2,TGTGCCAGCGGAAACAGGGTCACCGGGGAGCTGTTTTTT,CASGNRVTGELFF
TRBV11-2,TRBD1,-,TRBJ2-2,TGTGCCAGCAGCTTAGATGGGACAGGGGATCTGCGGGGAAACACCGGGGAGCTGTTTTTT,CASSLDGTGDLRGNTGELFF
TRBV6-5,TRBD2,-,TRBJ2-3,TGTGCCAGCCGACTAGCGGGGGACGCAGATACGCAGTATTTT,CASRLAGDADTQYF
TRBV7-8,-,-,TRBJ1-1,TGTGCCAGCAGCTTAGAAACCGGTTGGCCAATGAACACTGAAGCTTTCTTT,CASSLETGWPMNTEAFF
TRBV7-8,-,-,TRBJ2-5,TGTGCCAGCAGCGCCAACAGGCCCCAAGAGACCCAGTACTTC,CASSANRPQETQYF
TRBV7-8,TRBD2,few,TRBJ2-7,TGTGCCAGCAGCCCCCCGCGGGGGGAATACGAGCAGTACTTC,CASSPPRGEYEQYF
TRBV28,TRBD2,-,TRBJ2-1,TGTGCCAGCAGTAATAGCGGGGGTTACTACAATGAGCAGTTCTTC,CASSNSGGYYNEQFF
TRBV28,-,once,TRBJ2-1,TGTGCCAGCAGTCTGGGACTGACCAATGAGCAGTTCTTC,CASSLGLTNEQFF
TRBV5-4,-,medium-sized,TRBJ2-2,TGTGCCAGCAGCGGGTGGGACGGGGAGCTGTTTTTT,CASSGWDGELFF
TRBV5-1,TRBD2,-,TRBJ2-2,TGCGCCAGCAGCTCTAGCGGGGTTAACACCGGGGAGCTGTTTTTT,CASSSSGVNTGELFF
TRBV7-9,TRBD2,few,TRBJ2-1,TGTGCCAGCAGCACTAGCGGGAGGGCCTTCAATGAGCAGTTCTTC,CASSTSGRAFNEQFF
TRBV15,-,-,TRBJ2-7,TGTGCCACCAGTAGACCGGGAGCAGGCGAGCAGTACTTC,CATSRPGAGEQYF
TRBV5-5,-,-,TRBJ2-7,TGTGCCAGCAGCCTTACTGCAGGGCTGAGCTCCTACGAGCAGTACTTC,CASSLTAGLSSYEQYF
TRBV28,-,few,TRBJ1-4,TGTGCCTGGGGAAAGACAGGCACAGGAGAAAAACTGTTTTTT,CAWGKTGTGEKLFF
TRBV5-1,-,-,TRBJ2-7,TGCGCCAGCAGCTCCCGACTGTCCTACGAGCAGTACTTC,CASSSRLSYEQYF
TRBV27,-,-,TRBJ1-4,TGTGCCAGCAGGGGAACAGGGAAGGATGAAAAACTGTTTTTT,CASRGTGKDEKLFF
TRBV5-1,-,-,TRBJ1-4,TGCGCCAGCGCGCCGGACCACCTAGGGGAAAAACTGTTTTTT,CASAPDHLGEKLFF
TRBV2,TRBD1,-,TRBJ1-2,TGTGCCAGCAGTAGGGGACAGGGCTCAAACTTCCGGGGCTACACCTTC,CASSRGQGSNFRGYTF
TRBV4-2,TRBD1,-,TRBJ1-5,TGTGCCAGCAGCTTGGAGGGGGCAGGGAATCAGCCCCAGCATTTT,CASSLEGAGNQPQHF
TRBV4-2,-,few,TRBJ1-2,TGTGCCACCTTGGGCTTCTATGGCTACACCTTC,CATLGFYGYTF
TRBV27,-,-,TRBJ2-4,TGTGCCAGCAGTTTAGTGGGGCTCCGGGGAAACATTCAGTACTTC,CASSLVGLRGNIQYF
TRBV18,-,-,TRBJ2-3,TGTGCCAGCTCACCAGCCCACACAGATACGCAGTATTTT,CASSPAHTDTQYF
TRBV19,TRBD1,-,TRBJ1-1,TGTGCCAGTAATCCGTGGACAGGGGACACTGAAGCTTTCTTT,CASNPWTGDTEAFF
TRBV6-1,-,medium-sized,TRBJ1-5,TGTGCCAGCAGTGAGGTCCGTAGCAATCAGCCCCAGCATTTT,CASSEVRSNQPQHF
TRBV19,-,-,TRBJ2-1,TGTGCCAGTAGCCGCCACTCTCTAGGCACCAATGAGCAGTTCTTC,CASSRHSLGTNEQFF
TRBV5-8,-,-,TRBJ1-6,TGTGCCAGCAGCTTGGGGGCCGGGTCCAATTCACCCCTCCACTTT,CASSLGAGSNSPLHF
TRBV5-5,-,-,TRBJ2-5,TGTGCCAGCAGCTTGGAGATCGCGAACCAAGAGACCCAGTACTTC,CASSLEIANQETQYF
TRBV11-2,TRBD1,-,TRBJ1-2,TGTGCCAGCAGCCAACCGGGACAGGGGGCGAAAGGCTACACCTTC,CASSQPGQGAKGYTF
TRBV6-5,-,-,TRBJ1-4,TGTGCCAGCAGTCGCAACACACAGAATAATGAAAAACTGTTTTTT,CASSRNTQNNEKLFF
TRBV19,-,-,TRBJ2-2,TGTGCCAGTAGTCGGGACATTCGGGCCGGGGAGCTGTTTTTT,CASSRDIRAGELFF
TRBV11-1,-,-,TRBJ1-5,TGTGCCAGCAGCTTAGTGGGGGGGCCCCAGCATTTT,CASSLVGGPQHF
TRBV9,-,-,TRBJ2-2,TGTGCCAGCAGCCGGTCCGGGACACCGAACACCGGGGAGCTGTTTTTT,CASSRSGTPNTGELFF
TRBV7-9,-,-,TRBJ2-1,TGTGCCAGCAGCCCAATCTGGGAGATGCGCTACAATGAGCAGTTCTTC,CASSPIWEMRYNEQFF
TRBV19,-,-,TRBJ2-7,TGTGCCAGTAGTATCGGTAGGGGGTTTTACGAGCAGTACTTC,CASSIGRGFYEQYF
TRBV28,TRBD2,few,TRBJ2-5,TGTGCCAGCAGTTTGGTAGGCGGGAGAAAGACCCAGTACTTC,CASSLVGGRKTQYF
TRBV2,-,once,TRBJ2-4,TGTGCCAGCAGTAAGGAAGGGGGGATCAAAAACATTCAGTACTTC,CASSKEGGIKNIQYF
TRBV9,TRBD2,-,TRBJ2-5,TGTGCCAGCAGCGTGGATAGCGGGAGAAGTGGAGAGACCCAGTACTTC,CASSVDSGRSGETQYF
TRBV7-2,-,once,TRBJ1-5,TGTGCCAGCAGCCCGTGGACAGACAATCAGCCCCAGCATTTT,CASSPWTDNQPQHF
TRBV7-9,TRBD2,-,TRBJ2-7,TGTGCCAGCAGCTTAGGGTCCGGCGGGAGCCCTTACGAGCAGTACTTC,CASSLGSGGSPYEQYF
TRBV6-1,TRBD2,-,TRBJ2-1,TGTGCCAGCAGTGGGGCGGGGGGCTCCTACAATGAGCAGTTCTTC,CASSGAGGSYNEQFF
TRBV6-5,-,-,TRBJ1-2,TGTGCCAGCAGTTACTTGCCGACTCCTCTGGGCTACACCTTC,CASSYLPTPLGYTF
TRBV10-3,TRBD1,-,TRBJ1-3,TGTGCCACCAGGGGGGAAGGGACCATATATTTT,CATRGEGTIYF
TRBV4-1,TRBD1,few,TRBJ2-5,TGCGCCAGCAGCCAAGTAAGGGGACAGGGGCAAGAGACCCAGTACTTC,CASSQVRGQGQETQYF
TRBV14,-,-,TRBJ2-7,TGTGCCAGCAGCCAAGTCTCTTACTCCTACGAGCAGTACTTC,CASSQVSYSYEQYF
TRBV29-1,-,-,TRBJ2-1,TGCAGCGTGGAGGGGACGGGGGCCACGTACAATGAGCAGTTCTTC,CSVEGTGATYNEQFF
TRBV21-1,-,-,TRBJ1-4,TGTGCCAGCAGCAAAGGAAAGGGCCGCGAAGGAAAACTGTTTTTT,CASSKGKGREGKLFF
TRBV5-1,-,few,TRBJ2-7,TGCGCCAGCAGCCACAACTACGAGCAGTACTTC,CASSHNYEQYF
TRBV5-1,-,-,TRBJ2-2,TGCGCCAGCAGCGGGAGAGCGAACACCGGGGAGCTGTTTTTT,CASSGRANTGELFF
TRBV5-1,-,few,TRBJ2-5,TGCGCCAGCAGCTTGATCCAAGAGACCCAGTACTTC,CASSLIQETQYF